The 11 T cell receptor beta chains below all came from one sample that was sequenced in a study of graft-versus-host responses after intestinal transplantation. Using immunoSEQ multiplex PCR, the repertoire was profiled, and TCRdb retains in-frame clones only, with some absent. This sample carries tens of thousands of clones, 94% of them seen once, and the ten largest clones take around 0.18%. These receptors are not linked to any known antigen. Material: unstimulated CD4+ T cells sorted from spleen or lymph node cells, obtained before transplant. The origin of the receptors is a human donor who was the organ donor for an intestinal transplant.

This sequence joins TRBV15 and TRBJ2-5; 9 bases line up with TRBD1. The J call may be in error: the DNA end matches TRBJ2-7 better. The germline V gene encodes CDR1 LNHNV and CDR2 YYDKDF (reference sequence). This CDR3 is built from 12 residues. Written as DNA, the CDR3 is TGTGCCACCGGGACAGGGCCCTACGAGCAGTACTTC. Protein: CATGTGPYEQYF.

The chain is built from TRBV6-5 and TRBJ2-1; 11 bases align to TRBD2. Germline loops: CDR1 MNHEY, CDR2 SVGAGI. This CDR3 comprises 14 residues. The trim removed 7 bases at V and 7 bases at J, leaving 6 bases unmatched. The CDR3 DNA reads TGTGCCAGCAATGTAGCGGGGGGGCCGAATGAGCAGTTCTTC. Translation: CASNVAGGPNEQFF.

This clone was recorded only once. V gene TRBV28 combines with J gene TRBJ2-2; D could derive from TRBD1 or TRBD2 (6 bases each). The germline gives CDR1 MDHEN, CDR2 SYDVKM. The V and J ends lost 7 bases and 0 bases respectively, with 21 bases between them. There are 18 residues in the CDR3. The CDR3 here is CASTLAEGVLTNTGELFF. CDR3 bases: TGTGCCAGCACCTTGGCGGAGGGGGTACTTACGAACACCGGGGAGCTGTTTTTT.

The chain joins TRBV2 to TRBJ2-3; 8 bases fit TRBD2. CDR3 length: 14 amino acids. The V gene end was trimmed by 5 bases and the J gene end by 8 bases; junction bases not matched to a gene: 9. Germline-derived CDR1 and CDR2 are SNHLY and FYNNEI. In nucleotides, the CDR3 is TGTGCCAGCAGTACGGGACTAGATGAGGGTACGCAGTATTTT. Translating it yields CASSTGLDEGTQYF.

This clone was recorded once. This CDR3 reads CASSSRDRVPHF. The CDR3 DNA sequence: TGTGCCAGCAGCTCACGGGACAGGGTACCGCATTTT. This rearrangement joins TRBV28 to TRBJ1-5; 9 bases align to TRBD1. J was trimmed by 15 bases and V by 6 bases; bases with no gene match: 9. Germline lookup yields CDR1 MDHEN and CDR2 SYDVKM. The CDR3 length is 12 residues. Complete variable domain (other parts from reference TRBV28 and TRBJ1-5): DVKVTQSSRYLVKRTGEKVFLECVQDMDHENMFWYRQDPGLGLRLIYFSYDVKMKEKGDIPEGYSVSREKKERFSLILESASTNQTSMYLCASSSRDRVPHFGDGTRLSIL.

The chain recombines TRBV5-1 with TRBJ2-2; a weak D match, TRBD1 (6 bases). The germline CDR1 and CDR2 sequences are SGHRS and YFSETQ. This CDR3 region has 16 residues. The V and J ends lost 0 bases and 3 bases respectively, with 12 bases between them. The chain's CDR3 is CASSLAGTQYTGELFF. CDR3 DNA: TGCGCCAGCAGCTTGGCCGGGACACAATACACCGGGGAGCTGTTTTTT.

The chain employs TRBV6-5 and TRBJ2-5; D unresolved. Germline V lookup: CDR1 MNHEY, CDR2 SVGAGI. V was clipped by 0 bases and J by 4 bases, with 9 bases between them. CDR3 length: 14 amino acids. The chain's CDR3 is CASSYSVWGETQYF. CDR3 DNA sequence: TGTGCCAGCAGTTACTCGGTATGGGGAGAGACCCAGTACTTC.

This chain uses TRBV6-5 with TRBJ1-2; 9 nucleotides align to TRBD1. This CDR3 comprises 15 residues. Germline loops: CDR1 MNHEY, CDR2 SVGAGI. Trimming removed 2 bases from V and 3 bases from J; junction bases left unmatched: 4. This CDR3 is CASSYLGQGHYGYTF. The CDR3 region has the DNA TGTGCCAGCAGTTACCTGGGACAGGGCCACTATGGCTACACCTTC.

V is TRBV6-6 and J is TRBJ2-1, with D hard to call. CDR1 and CDR2 from the germline V gene are MNHNY and SVGAGI (reference sequence). The V end was cut by 4 bases, the J end by 0 bases, with 10 bases between. The CDR3 extends over 15 amino acids. The DNA of the CDR3 is TGTGCCAGCAGTTCCCCCCCTGTCTCCTACAATGAGCAGTTCTTC. Protein product: CASSSPPVSYNEQFF.

V is TRBV7-8 and J is TRBJ2-1; TRBD2 matches 10 bases. CDR1 and CDR2 from the germline V gene are SGHVS and FQNEAQ. With 4 bases clipped from V and 2 bases from J, the junction kept 14 bases outside the gene matches. The CDR3 contains 19 residues. The chain's CDR3 is CASSSRGAGGLGAYNEQFF. CDR3 bases: TGTGCCAGCAGCTCTCGTGGAGCGGGGGGGTTAGGGGCCTACAATGAGCAGTTCTTC.

This chain connects TRBV5-6 to TRBJ2-2; 7 nucleotides match TRBD2. There are 17 residues in the CDR3. Germline assignment: CDR1 SGHDT and CDR2 YYEEEE. The J segment lost 4 bases and the V segment lost 4 bases, leaving 13 bases of the junction unmatched. The DNA of the CDR3 is TGTGCCAGCAGCGCTCTACCTTCTGGCGGGAGCACCGGGGAGCTGTTTTTT. Residues: CASSALPSGGSTGELFF.